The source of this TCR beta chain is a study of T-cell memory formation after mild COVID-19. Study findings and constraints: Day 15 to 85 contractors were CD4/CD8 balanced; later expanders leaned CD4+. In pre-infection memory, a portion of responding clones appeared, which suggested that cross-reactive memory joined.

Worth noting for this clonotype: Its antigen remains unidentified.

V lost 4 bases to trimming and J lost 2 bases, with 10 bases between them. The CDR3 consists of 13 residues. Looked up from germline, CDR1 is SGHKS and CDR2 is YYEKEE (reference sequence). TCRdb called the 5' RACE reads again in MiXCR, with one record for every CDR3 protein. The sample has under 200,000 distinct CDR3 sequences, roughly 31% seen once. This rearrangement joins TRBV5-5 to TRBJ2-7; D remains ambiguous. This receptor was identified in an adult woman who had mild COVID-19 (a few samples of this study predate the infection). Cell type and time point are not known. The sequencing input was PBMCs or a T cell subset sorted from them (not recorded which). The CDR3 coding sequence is TGTGCCAGCAGCCTCACAGTAGCCTACGAGCAGTACTTC. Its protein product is CASSLTVAYEQYF. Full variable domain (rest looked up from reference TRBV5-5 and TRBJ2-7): DAGVTQSPTHLIKTRGQQVTLRCSPISGHKSVSWYQQVLGQGPQFIFQYYEKEERGRGNFPDRFSARQFPNYSSELNVNALLLGDSALYLCASSLTVAYEQYFGPGTRLTVT.